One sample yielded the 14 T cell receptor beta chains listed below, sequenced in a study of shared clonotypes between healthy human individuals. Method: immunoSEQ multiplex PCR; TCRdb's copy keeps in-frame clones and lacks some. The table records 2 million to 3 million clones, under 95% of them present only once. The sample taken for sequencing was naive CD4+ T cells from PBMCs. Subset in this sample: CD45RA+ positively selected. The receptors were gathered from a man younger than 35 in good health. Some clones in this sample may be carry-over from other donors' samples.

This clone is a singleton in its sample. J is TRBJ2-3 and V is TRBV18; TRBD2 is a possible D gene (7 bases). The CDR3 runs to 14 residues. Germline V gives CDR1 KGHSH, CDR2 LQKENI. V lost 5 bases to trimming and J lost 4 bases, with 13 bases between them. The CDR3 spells CASSGGARPDTQYF. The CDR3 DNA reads TGTGCCAGCTCAGGGGGGGCTCGGCCAGATACGCAGTATTTT.

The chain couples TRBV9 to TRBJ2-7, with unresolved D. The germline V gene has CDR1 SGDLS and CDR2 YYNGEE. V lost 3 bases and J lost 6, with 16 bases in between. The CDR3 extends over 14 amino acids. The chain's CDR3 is CASSATDGFLEQYF. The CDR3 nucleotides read TGTGCCAGCAGCGCGACGGACGGTTTCCTCGAGCAGTACTTC.

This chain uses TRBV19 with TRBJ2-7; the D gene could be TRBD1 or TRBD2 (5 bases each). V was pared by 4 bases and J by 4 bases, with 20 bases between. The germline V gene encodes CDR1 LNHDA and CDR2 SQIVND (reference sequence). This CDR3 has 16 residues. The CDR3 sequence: CASSNVGRWGSYEQYF. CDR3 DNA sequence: TGTGCCAGTAGTAACGTGGGACGCTGGGGGAGTTACGAGCAGTACTTC.

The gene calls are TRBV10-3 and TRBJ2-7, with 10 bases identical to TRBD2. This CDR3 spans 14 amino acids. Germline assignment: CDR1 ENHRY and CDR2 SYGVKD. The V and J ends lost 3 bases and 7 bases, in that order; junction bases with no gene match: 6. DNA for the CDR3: TGTGCCATCAGTGAACCCCGGACTAGCGGTGAGCAGTACTTC. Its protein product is CAISEPRTSGEQYF.

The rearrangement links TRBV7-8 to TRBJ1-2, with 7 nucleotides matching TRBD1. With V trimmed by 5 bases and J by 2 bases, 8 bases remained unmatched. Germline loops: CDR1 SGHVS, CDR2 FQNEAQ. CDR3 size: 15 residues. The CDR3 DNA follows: TGTGCCAGCAGCCCAGGGGGGACTGCAAACTATGGCTACACCTTC. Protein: CASSPGGTANYGYTF.

The CDR3 region is CAWTPGLRGVSPLHF. CDR3 nucleotides: TGTGCCTGGACTCCGGGACTGAGAGGGGTCTCACCCCTCCACTTT. The J gene is TRBJ1-6, the V gene TRBV30; D might be TRBD1 (5 bases). This CDR3 comprises 15 residues. The germline V gene has CDR1 GTSNPN and CDR2 SVGIG (reference sequence). V dropped 4 bases and J dropped 10 bases, with 20 bases sitting between them.

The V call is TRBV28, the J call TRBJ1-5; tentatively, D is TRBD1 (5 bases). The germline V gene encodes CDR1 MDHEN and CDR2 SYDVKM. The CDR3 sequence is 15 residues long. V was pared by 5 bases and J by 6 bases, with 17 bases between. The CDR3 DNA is TGTGCCAGCAGTCGCTATCGACGGGGGAGTCAGCCCCAGCATTTT. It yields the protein CASSRYRRGSQPQHF.

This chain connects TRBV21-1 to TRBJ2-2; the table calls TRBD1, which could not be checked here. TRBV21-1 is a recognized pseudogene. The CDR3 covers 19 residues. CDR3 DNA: TGTGCCAGCAGCAAACCGCAGGACCGGACAGCCAAAAACACCGGGGAGCTGTTTTTT. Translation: CASSKPQDRTAKNTGELFF.

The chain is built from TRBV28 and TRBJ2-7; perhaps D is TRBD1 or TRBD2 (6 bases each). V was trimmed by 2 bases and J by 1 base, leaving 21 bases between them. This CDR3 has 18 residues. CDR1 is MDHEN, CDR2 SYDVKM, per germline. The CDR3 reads CASSLLMWGAGWSYEQYF. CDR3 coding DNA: TGTGCCAGCAGTTTACTCATGTGGGGGGCAGGGTGGTCCTACGAGCAGTACTTC.

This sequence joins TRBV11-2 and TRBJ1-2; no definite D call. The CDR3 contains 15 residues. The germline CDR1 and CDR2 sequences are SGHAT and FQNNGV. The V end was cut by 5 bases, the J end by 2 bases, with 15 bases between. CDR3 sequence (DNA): TGTGCCAGCAGCGCCCGGGGATCCGGGAACTATGGCTACACCTTC. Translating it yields CASSARGSGNYGYTF. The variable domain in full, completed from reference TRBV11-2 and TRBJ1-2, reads EAGVAQSPRYKIIEKRQSVAFWCNPISGHATLYWYQQILGQGPKLLIQFQNNGVVDDSQLPKDRFSAERLKGVDSTLKIQPAKLEDSAVYLCASSARGSGNYGYTFGSGTRLTVV.

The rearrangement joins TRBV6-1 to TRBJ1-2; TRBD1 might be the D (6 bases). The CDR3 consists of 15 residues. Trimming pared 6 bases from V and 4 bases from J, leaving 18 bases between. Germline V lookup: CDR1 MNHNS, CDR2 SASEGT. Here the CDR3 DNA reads TGTGCCAGCAGCCCCGAGGGGGGGGGAAGCTATGGCTACACCTTC. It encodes CASSPEGGGSYGYTF.

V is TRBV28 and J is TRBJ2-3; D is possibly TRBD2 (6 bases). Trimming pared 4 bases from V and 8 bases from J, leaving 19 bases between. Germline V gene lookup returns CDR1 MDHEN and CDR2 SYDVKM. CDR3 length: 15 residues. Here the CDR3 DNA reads TGTGCCAGCAGTTCCTCTTTAATCGGGGGAAGTACGCAGTATTTT. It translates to CASSSSLIGGSTQYF.

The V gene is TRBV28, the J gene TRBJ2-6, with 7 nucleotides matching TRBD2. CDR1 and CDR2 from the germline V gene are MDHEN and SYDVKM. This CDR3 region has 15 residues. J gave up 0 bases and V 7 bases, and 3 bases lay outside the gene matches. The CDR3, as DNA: TGTGCCAGCACCCCGGGGGGCTCTGGGGCCAACGTCCTGACTTTC. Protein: CASTPGGSGANVLTF.

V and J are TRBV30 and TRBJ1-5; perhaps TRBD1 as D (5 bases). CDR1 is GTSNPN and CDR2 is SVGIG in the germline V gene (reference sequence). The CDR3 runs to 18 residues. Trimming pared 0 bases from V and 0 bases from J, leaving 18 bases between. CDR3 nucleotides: TGTGCCTGGAGTGTGGGACGGACCCCGCTCTATAGCAATCAGCCCCAGCATTTT. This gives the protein CAWSVGRTPLYSNQPQHF.